This T cell receptor beta chain was recorded in a study of CD8 T cells in ankylosing spondylitis. About this clonotype itself: Its antigen remains unknown.

V was cut by 3 bases and J by 3 bases, with 6 bases left in between. The length of the CDR3 is 13 residues. Findings of the study overall: Seemingly characteristic of ankylosing spondylitis blood was a TCR beta motif consisting of fewer than 10 highly homologous variants. Reported data indicate significant enrichment of disease-linked clones within matched ankylosing spondylitis synovial fluid. Relatively scarce in peripheral blood, disease-linked clones were CD8+.

As the method for making TCR beta libraries, quantitative 5'-RACE with molecular barcodes was used. Using its own MiXCR run on the 5' RACE reads, TCRdb lists one record per CDR3 protein. The table includes just under 350,000 distinct CDR3 sequences, roughly 14% detected once. Sequences were obtained from blood, either unsorted or a sorted T cell fraction (not recorded which). The receptor was isolated from a male donor with ankylosing spondylitis or in good health (not recorded which). V is TRBV12-3 or TRBV12-4 and J is TRBJ2-1; D unresolved. CDR3 residues: CASSFYYYNEQFF. CDR3 nucleotide sequence: TGTGCCAGCAGTTTCTACTACTACAATGAGCAGTTCTTC.